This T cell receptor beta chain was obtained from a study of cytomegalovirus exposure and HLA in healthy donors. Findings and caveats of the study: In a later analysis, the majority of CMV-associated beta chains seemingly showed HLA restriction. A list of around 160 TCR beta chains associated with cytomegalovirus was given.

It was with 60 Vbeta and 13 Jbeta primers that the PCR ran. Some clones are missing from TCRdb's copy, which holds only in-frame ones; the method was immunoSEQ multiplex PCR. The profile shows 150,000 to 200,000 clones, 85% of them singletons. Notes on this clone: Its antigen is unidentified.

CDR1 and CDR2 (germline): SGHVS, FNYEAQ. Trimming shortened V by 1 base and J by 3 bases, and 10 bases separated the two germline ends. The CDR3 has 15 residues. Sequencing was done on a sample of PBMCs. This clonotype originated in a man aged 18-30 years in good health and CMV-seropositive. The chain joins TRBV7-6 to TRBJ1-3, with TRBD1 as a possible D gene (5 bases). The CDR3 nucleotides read TGTGCCAGCAGCTTAGGCACAGGTGGTGGAAACACCATATATTTT. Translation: CASSLGTGGGNTIYF.